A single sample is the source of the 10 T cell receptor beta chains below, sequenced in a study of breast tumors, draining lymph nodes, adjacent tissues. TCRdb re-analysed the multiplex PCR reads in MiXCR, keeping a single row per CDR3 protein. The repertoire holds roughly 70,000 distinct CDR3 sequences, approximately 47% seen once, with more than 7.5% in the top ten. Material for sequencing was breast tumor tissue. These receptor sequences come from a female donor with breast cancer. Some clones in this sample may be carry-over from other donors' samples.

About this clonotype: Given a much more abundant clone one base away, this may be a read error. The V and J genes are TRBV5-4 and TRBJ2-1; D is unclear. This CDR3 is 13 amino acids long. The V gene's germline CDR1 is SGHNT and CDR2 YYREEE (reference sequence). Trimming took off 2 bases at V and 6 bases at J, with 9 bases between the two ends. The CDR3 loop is CASSFRPTNEQFF. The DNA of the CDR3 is TGTGCCAGCAGCTTTAGGCCCACCAATGAGCAGTTCTTC.

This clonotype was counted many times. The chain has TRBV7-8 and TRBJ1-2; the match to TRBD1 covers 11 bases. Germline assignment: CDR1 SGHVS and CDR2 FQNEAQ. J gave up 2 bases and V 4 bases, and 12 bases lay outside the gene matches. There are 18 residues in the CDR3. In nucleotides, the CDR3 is TGTGCCAGCAGCTCCCTCGGGACAGGGGGTTTTCGAAACTATGGCTACACCTTC. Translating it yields CASSSLGTGGFRNYGYTF.

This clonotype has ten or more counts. CDR3 protein: CASSLRAGTVDGYTF. The CDR3 DNA sequence: TGTGCCAGCTCACTAAGAGCCGGGACAGTGGATGGCTACACCTTC. The rearrangement links TRBV18 to TRBJ1-2, with 7 bases lining up with TRBD1. V was clipped by 4 bases and J by 6 bases; unmatched bases: 11. The CDR3 extends over 15 amino acids. From germline, CDR1 is KGHSH and CDR2 LQKENI.

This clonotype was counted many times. CDR3 sequence: CASSLRGGRDRSNTEAFF. In DNA, the CDR3 is TGTGCCAGCAGCTTAAGGGGGGGCCGGGACAGGAGTAATACTGAAGCTTTCTTT. The V call is TRBV7-2, the J call TRBJ1-1, with 8 bases identical to TRBD1. The junction had 16 bases not matched to a gene; V was cut back by 2 bases and J by 5 bases. The germline V gene encodes CDR1 SGHTA and CDR2 FQGNSA. The CDR3 extends over 18 amino acids.

This chain's CDR3 is CASSLLAGGGTDTQYF. The CDR3, as DNA: TGTGCCAGCAGTCTACTAGCGGGAGGGGGCACAGATACGCAGTATTTT. The chain joins TRBV7-9 to TRBJ2-3, with 13 bases fitting TRBD2. Looked up from germline, CDR1 is SEHNR and CDR2 is FQNEAQ (reference sequence). The junction had 4 bases not matched to a gene; V was cut back by 6 bases and J by 1 base. The CDR3 length is 16 residues.

In DNA, the CDR3 is TGTGCCAGCAGTACCGAGAAAGAGTCCGGCTACGAGCAGTACTTC. Translation: CASSTEKESGYEQYF. The chain recombines TRBV6-1 with TRBJ2-7, with unresolved D. This CDR3 has 15 residues. V shed 5 bases and J shed 3 bases, with 17 bases lying between them. CDR1 MNHNS and CDR2 SASEGT come from the germline V gene.

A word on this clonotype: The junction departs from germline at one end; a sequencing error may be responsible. The CDR3 DNA follows: TGTGCCAGTAGTAGACGACAGGGCTGGTGGGTAATGAAAAACTGTTTT. Its protein is CASSRRQGWWVMKNCF. The chain uses TRBV19 and TRBJ1-4; 7 bases align to TRBD1. The CDR3 runs to 16 residues. Per the germline V gene, CDR1 is LNHDA and CDR2 is SQIVND (reference sequence).

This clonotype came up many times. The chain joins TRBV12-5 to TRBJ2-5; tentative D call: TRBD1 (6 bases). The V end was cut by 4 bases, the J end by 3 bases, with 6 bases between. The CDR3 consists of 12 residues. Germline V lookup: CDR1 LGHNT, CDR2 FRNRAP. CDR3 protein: CASGSGEETQYF. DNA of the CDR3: TGTGCTAGTGGTTCAGGGGAAGAGACCCAGTACTTC.

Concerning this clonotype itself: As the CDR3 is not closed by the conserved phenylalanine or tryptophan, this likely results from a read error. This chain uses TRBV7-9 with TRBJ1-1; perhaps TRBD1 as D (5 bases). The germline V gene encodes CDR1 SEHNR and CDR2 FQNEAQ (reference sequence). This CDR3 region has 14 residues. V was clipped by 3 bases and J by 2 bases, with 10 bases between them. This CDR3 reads CASSFGAVNTEAFL. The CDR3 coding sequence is TGTGCCAGCAGCTTCGGGGCAGTAAACACTGAAGCTTTCTTG.

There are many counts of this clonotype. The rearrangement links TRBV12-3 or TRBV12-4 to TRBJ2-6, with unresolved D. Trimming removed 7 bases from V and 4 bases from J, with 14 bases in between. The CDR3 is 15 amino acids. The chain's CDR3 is CASKTQAFGANVLTF. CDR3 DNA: TGTGCCAGCAAAACCCAGGCATTCGGGGCCAACGTCCTGACTTTC.